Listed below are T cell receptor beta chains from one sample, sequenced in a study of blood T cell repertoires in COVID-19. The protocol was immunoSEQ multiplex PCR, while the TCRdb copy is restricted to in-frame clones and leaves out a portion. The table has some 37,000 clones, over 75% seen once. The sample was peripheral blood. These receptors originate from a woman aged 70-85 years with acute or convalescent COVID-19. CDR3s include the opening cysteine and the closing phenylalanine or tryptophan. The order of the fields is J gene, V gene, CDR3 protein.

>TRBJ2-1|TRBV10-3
CAISDGGAGWQFF
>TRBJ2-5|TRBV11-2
CASSFSSGRVETQYF
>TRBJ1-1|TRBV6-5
CASYMNTEAFF
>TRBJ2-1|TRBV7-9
CASSLTGGGQYNEQFF
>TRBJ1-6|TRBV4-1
CASSQGEGSSYNSPLHF
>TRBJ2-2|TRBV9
CASSVAGQNTGELFF
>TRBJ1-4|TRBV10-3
CAISPGQGGEKLFF
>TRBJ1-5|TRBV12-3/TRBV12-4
CASSFGSQPQHF
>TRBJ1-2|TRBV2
CASSEGAGIGGYTF
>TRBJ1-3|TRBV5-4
CASSLAASNSGNTIYF
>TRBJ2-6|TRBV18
CASSPRQGSSGANVLTF
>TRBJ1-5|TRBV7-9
CASSQGQSNQPQHF
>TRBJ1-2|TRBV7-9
CASSPYLDRSRRGYTF
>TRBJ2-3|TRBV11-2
CASSPSLDRVTDTQYF
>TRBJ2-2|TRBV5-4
CASSPLGQNTGELFF
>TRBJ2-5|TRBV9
CASSVEGAIRETQYF
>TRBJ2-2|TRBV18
CASSRGLGFTGELFF
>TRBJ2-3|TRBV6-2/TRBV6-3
CASSKVGLAGSTQYF
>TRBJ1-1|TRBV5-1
CASSLAENTEAFF
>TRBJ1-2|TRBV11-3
CASTGRTGEDGYTF
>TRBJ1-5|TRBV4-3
CASSREQGVNQPQHF
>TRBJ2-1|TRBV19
CASNRGPYNEQFF
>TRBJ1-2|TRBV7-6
CASSRDRTGVGGYTF
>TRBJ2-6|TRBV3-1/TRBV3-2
CASSQVGGAGANVLTF
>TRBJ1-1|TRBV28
CASSGTGDDTEAFF
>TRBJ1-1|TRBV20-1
CSASLTGDTEAFF
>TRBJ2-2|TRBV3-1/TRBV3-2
CASSDQGTGELFF
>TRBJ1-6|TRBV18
CASSPTGFRLDSPLHF
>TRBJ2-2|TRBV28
CASTRTGELFF
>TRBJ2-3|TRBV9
CASSDRDRGTDTQYF
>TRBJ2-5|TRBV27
CASAGGPSETQYF
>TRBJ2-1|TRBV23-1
CASGTAKHKDRILYNEQFF
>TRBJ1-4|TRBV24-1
CATSGNDEKLFF
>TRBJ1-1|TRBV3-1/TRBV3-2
CASSSTAGLNTEAFF
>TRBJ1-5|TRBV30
CAWMGQGGQPQHF
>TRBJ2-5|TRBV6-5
CASTNRVIGTQYF
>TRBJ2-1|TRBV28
CASSLPTSGKDNEQFF
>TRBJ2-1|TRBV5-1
CASSPILTLVSSYNEQFF
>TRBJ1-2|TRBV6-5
CASSTGPYGYTF
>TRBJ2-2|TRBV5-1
CASRGGDTGELFF
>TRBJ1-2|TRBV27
CASSGTGSHYGYTF